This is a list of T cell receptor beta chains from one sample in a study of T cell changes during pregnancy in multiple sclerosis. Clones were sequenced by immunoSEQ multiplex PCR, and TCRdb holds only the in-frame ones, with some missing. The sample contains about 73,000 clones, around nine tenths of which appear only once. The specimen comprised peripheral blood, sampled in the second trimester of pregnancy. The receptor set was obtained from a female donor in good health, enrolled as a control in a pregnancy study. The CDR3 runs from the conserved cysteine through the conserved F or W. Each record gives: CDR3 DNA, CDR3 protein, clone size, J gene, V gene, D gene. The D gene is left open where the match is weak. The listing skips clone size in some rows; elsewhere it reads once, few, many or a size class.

cdr3_nt: TGTGCCAGCAGCCGCCAAGGAGCCCCCTCCTACAATGAGCAGTTCTTC
cdr3_aa: CASSRQGAPSYNEQFF
clone_size: .
j_call: TRBJ2-1
v_call: TRBV9
d_call: .

cdr3_nt: TGTGCCAGCAGGGAGGGGGGGCTCGAGCAGTACTTC
cdr3_aa: CASREGGLEQYF
clone_size: .
j_call: TRBJ2-7
v_call: TRBV28
d_call: .

cdr3_nt: TGTGCCAGCAGCTTAGGATGGGCAGGGGGCAACTATGGCTACACCTTC
cdr3_aa: CASSLGWAGGNYGYTF
clone_size: few
j_call: TRBJ1-2
v_call: TRBV7-9
d_call: TRBD1

cdr3_nt: TGTGCCAGCAGCCAAGATGGTCCGGGACAAACTTTGGTGGAGACCCAGTACTTC
cdr3_aa: CASSQDGPGQTLVETQYF
clone_size: once
j_call: TRBJ2-5
v_call: TRBV4-2
d_call: .

cdr3_nt: TGCGCCAGCAGCCTCCGGGAGGAAACTAATGAAAAACTGTTTTTT
cdr3_aa: CASSLREETNEKLFF
clone_size: .
j_call: TRBJ1-4
v_call: TRBV4-1
d_call: .

cdr3_nt: TGTGCAAGTCGCTTACCAGGGGCATGGGTTCGTCAGCCCCAGCATTTT
cdr3_aa: CASRLPGAWVRQPQHF
clone_size: .
j_call: TRBJ1-5
v_call: TRBV12-2
d_call: .

cdr3_nt: TGCGCCAGCAGCCAGGGTAGCGGGGGGCCCTCCTACGAGCAGTACTTC
cdr3_aa: CASSQGSGGPSYEQYF
clone_size: .
j_call: TRBJ2-7
v_call: TRBV4-1
d_call: TRBD2

cdr3_nt: TGTGCCAGCAGCTTGGGGGGGAGGGAATCCCAGAGAGAGCAGTACTTC
cdr3_aa: CASSLGGRESQREQYF
clone_size: .
j_call: TRBJ2-7
v_call: TRBV5-6
d_call: TRBD2

cdr3_nt: TGCAGCGTTGAACAAAGGGTAACAGGGAACACTGAAGCTTTCTTT
cdr3_aa: CSVEQRVTGNTEAFF
clone_size: .
j_call: TRBJ1-1
v_call: TRBV29-1
d_call: .

cdr3_nt: TGTGCCAGCAGCGTAGTGGCGGGGAGTCCTGAAGCTTTCTTT
cdr3_aa: CASSVVAGSPEAFF
clone_size: few
j_call: TRBJ1-1
v_call: TRBV9
d_call: .

cdr3_nt: TGTGCCAGCAGCCAAGACGGGTTAACCGGGGAGCTGTTTTTT
cdr3_aa: CASSQDGLTGELFF
clone_size: .
j_call: TRBJ2-2
v_call: TRBV4-2
d_call: .

cdr3_nt: TGTGCCAGCAGTGACAAGCTTGGAGGGTCCACTGAAGCTTTCTTT
cdr3_aa: CASSDKLGGSTEAFF
clone_size: .
j_call: TRBJ1-1
v_call: TRBV2
d_call: .

cdr3_nt: TGTGCCAGCATTGGGCGGACAGACCAAGAGACCCAGTACTTC
cdr3_aa: CASIGRTDQETQYF
clone_size: .
j_call: TRBJ2-5
v_call: TRBV7-9
d_call: .

cdr3_nt: TGCAGCGTTTGGACAGGGAGCGGAGCTTTCTTT
cdr3_aa: CSVWTGSGAFF
clone_size: .
j_call: TRBJ1-1
v_call: TRBV29-1
d_call: TRBD1

cdr3_nt: TGTGCCAGCACCGGGACAGGAGTCTACGAGCAGTACTTC
cdr3_aa: CASTGTGVYEQYF
clone_size: once
j_call: TRBJ2-7
v_call: TRBV2
d_call: TRBD1

cdr3_nt: TGTGCCAGCAGCGTAGCGGGGAGCGATAATTCACCCCTCCACTTT
cdr3_aa: CASSVAGSDNSPLHF
clone_size: .
j_call: TRBJ1-6
v_call: TRBV9
d_call: .

cdr3_nt: TGTGCCAGCAGCCAGGACACGTATAATTCACCCCTCCACTTT
cdr3_aa: CASSQDTYNSPLHF
clone_size: .
j_call: TRBJ1-6
v_call: TRBV13
d_call: .

cdr3_nt: TGTGCCAGCAGCCCTCGGACAGGGGGCCCCTCTAACTATGGCTACACCTTC
cdr3_aa: CASSPRTGGPSNYGYTF
clone_size: .
j_call: TRBJ1-2
v_call: TRBV7-9
d_call: TRBD1

cdr3_nt: TGTGCCAGCAGCCAAGATCGTCCAGGCAGGGGCTATGGCTACACCTTC
cdr3_aa: CASSQDRPGRGYGYTF
clone_size: .
j_call: TRBJ1-2
v_call: TRBV14
d_call: .

cdr3_nt: TGCGCCAGCAGCTTGGTGCCAGCAGATACGCAGTATTTT
cdr3_aa: CASSLVPADTQYF
clone_size: .
j_call: TRBJ2-3
v_call: TRBV5-1
d_call: .

cdr3_nt: TGTGCCAGCAGTTTTCGTACTAGCGGGGTCGACACCGGGGAGCTGTTTTTT
cdr3_aa: CASSFRTSGVDTGELFF
clone_size: .
j_call: TRBJ2-2
v_call: TRBV28
d_call: TRBD2

cdr3_nt: TGTGCCAGCAGTTTATATCGGGGTAGCACCTACAATGAGCAGTTCTTC
cdr3_aa: CASSLYRGSTYNEQFF
clone_size: .
j_call: TRBJ2-1
v_call: TRBV27
d_call: .

cdr3_nt: TGCGCCAGCAGCCCTTTTTTTGGGGGGACCTACGAGCAGTACTTC
cdr3_aa: CASSPFFGGTYEQYF
clone_size: .
j_call: TRBJ2-7
v_call: TRBV5-1
d_call: .

cdr3_nt: TGTGCCAGCAGGATTAACAGGGCGGGGGTCTATGGCTACACCTTC
cdr3_aa: CASRINRAGVYGYTF
clone_size: .
j_call: TRBJ1-2
v_call: TRBV27
d_call: .

cdr3_nt: TGTGCCAGCAGCTCGCTAGCGGGGAGGAGAGAGACCCAGTACTTC
cdr3_aa: CASSSLAGRRETQYF
clone_size: .
j_call: TRBJ2-5
v_call: TRBV7-9
d_call: TRBD2